This is a list of T cell receptor beta chains from one sample in a study of T cell responses to AZD1222 COVID-19 vaccine. Measured with immunoSEQ multiplex PCR; TCRdb has only the in-frame clones, and not every one. The repertoire consists of 86,000 or so clones, with approximately 90% occurring once and the leading ten covering 11%. The specimen was peripheral blood, collected 28 days after the second AZD1222 dose. These receptors were collected from an adult who received the AZD1222 COVID-19 vaccine. Each CDR3 is given with its conserved first and last residue. Clone size appears in some rows only: once, few, many, or a class for an expanded clone.

TRBJ1-1	.	TRBV19	CASSIIRGEAFF
TRBJ2-1	.	TRBV10-3	CAISDLAGVGNEQFF
TRBJ1-2	.	TRBV19	CASSVRVFYGYTF
TRBJ1-5	once	TRBV18	CASSPGRGRVQPQHF
TRBJ2-2	.	TRBV28	CASSSPGAQGTGELFF
TRBJ1-4	.	TRBV7-9	CASSLAVAENEKLFF
TRBJ1-1	.	TRBV5-4	CASSFGYMNTEAFF
TRBJ1-1	once	TRBV28	CASSVADRVGGAFF
TRBJ1-4	.	TRBV7-6	CASSLSNLPNEKLFF
TRBJ2-1	.	TRBV6-5	CASSPNYNEQFF
TRBJ1-4	.	TRBV5-4	CASSEIRGEATNEKLFF
TRBJ1-2	.	TRBV27	CASSLSVFDGYTF
TRBJ1-6	.	TRBV5-1	CASSLPGTVGNSPLHF
TRBJ1-1	once	TRBV7-3	CASSLHTNTEAFF
TRBJ1-5	.	TRBV3-1/TRBV3-2	CASSRGQSANQPQHF
TRBJ2-1	.	TRBV15	CATSRQGQVTDEQFF
TRBJ1-1	.	TRBV27	CASSTDTDAEAFF
TRBJ1-2	.	TRBV7-9	CASSLPVQGPGYTF
TRBJ2-5	.	TRBV5-6	CASSPGTGVYQETQYF
TRBJ2-1	.	TRBV24-1	CATSASGTGGRDEQFF
TRBJ2-7	.	TRBV20-1	CSASVGGRGEEQYF
TRBJ1-6	.	TRBV30	CAWSGGGLGSSYNSPLHF
TRBJ1-2	.	TRBV30	CAWTLGRDRGVRGYTF
TRBJ1-1	.	TRBV7-3	CASSPGFENTEAFF
TRBJ2-3	.	TRBV18	CATSKGTDTQYF
TRBJ1-1	.	TRBV19	CASSIRGAYTEAFF
TRBJ1-6	.	TRBV6-5	CASSYSWEIYNSPLHF
TRBJ2-3	.	TRBV6-5	CATKDRASTDTQYF
TRBJ2-7	few	TRBV2	CASSEALWGQSADEQYF
TRBJ1-4	.	TRBV30	CAWSRQADEKLFF
TRBJ1-2	few	TRBV6-5	CASRRGTGNYGYTF
TRBJ2-3	.	TRBV29-1	CSVDPSSTDTQYF
TRBJ2-1	.	TRBV6-5	CASSYDRGQPNEQFF
TRBJ1-2	.	TRBV5-4	CASSLGGTNYGYTF
TRBJ2-2	.	TRBV12-3/TRBV12-4	CASSFYETGELFF
TRBJ2-7	.	TRBV10-3	CAISESGRDYEQYF
TRBJ1-6	.	TRBV19	CASSGRGPNSPLHF
TRBJ1-2	.	TRBV6-6	CASSRTDRAYGYTF
TRBJ2-5	.	TRBV27	CASSLRRGETQYF